This is a list of T cell receptor beta chains from one sample in a study of cytomegalovirus exposure and HLA in healthy donors. Repertoires were generated with immunoSEQ multiplex PCR, while TCRdb's copy carries only in-frame clones and drops some. The sample shows about 130,000 clones, over 75% of them seen only once. The material sequenced was PBMCs. Every receptor here comes from a middle-aged woman in good health and CMV-seropositive. Each CDR3 is given with its conserved first and last residue. D genes are given only for firm matches.

D gene	V gene	J gene	CDR3 DNA	CDR3 protein
-	TRBV5-1	TRBJ2-5	TGCGCCAGCAGCCCGCCTCAGGGTGGGGGCGGAGAGACCCAGTACTTC	CASSPPQGGGGETQYF
TRBD1	TRBV5-1	TRBJ1-3	TGCGCCAGCAGCTTAAGCGGACAGGGCGGTGGAAACACCATATATTTT	CASSLSGQGGGNTIYF
-	TRBV7-3	TRBJ1-1	TGTGCCAGCAGCTTATTCGCAGGGGCGAACACTGAAGCTTTCTTT	CASSLFAGANTEAFF
-	TRBV9	TRBJ2-1	TGTGCCAGCAGCGTCGACAGTAGCTCCTACAATGAGCAGTTCTTC	CASSVDSSSYNEQFF
-	TRBV7-9	TRBJ2-4	TGTGCCAGCAGCTTAGGGACGGGAGACAAAAACATTCAGTACTTC	CASSLGTGDKNIQYF
TRBD2	TRBV9	TRBJ2-3	TGTGCCAGCAGCGTAGCTAGCGGTACAGATACGCAGTATTTT	CASSVASGTDTQYF
TRBD1	TRBV2	TRBJ2-7	TGTGCCAGCAGGGCCGGGACAGGGCCCTACGAGCAGTACTTC	CASRAGTGPYEQYF
-	TRBV5-4	TRBJ2-1	TGTGCCAGCAGCATCGATCCTGGCCTTGTGGAGCAGTTCTTC	CASSIDPGLVEQFF
-	TRBV6-5	TRBJ1-1	TGTGCCAGCTTGTCGATATCAGTGAACACTGAAGCTTTCTTT	CASLSISVNTEAFF
-	TRBV6-6	TRBJ2-1	TGTGCCAGCAGGGCCCAAGAGCAGTTCTTC	CASRAQEQFF
-	TRBV11-2	TRBJ2-1	TGTGCCAGCAGCTTAGATATGACAGGTTGGGGTGAGCAGTTCTTC	CASSLDMTGWGEQFF